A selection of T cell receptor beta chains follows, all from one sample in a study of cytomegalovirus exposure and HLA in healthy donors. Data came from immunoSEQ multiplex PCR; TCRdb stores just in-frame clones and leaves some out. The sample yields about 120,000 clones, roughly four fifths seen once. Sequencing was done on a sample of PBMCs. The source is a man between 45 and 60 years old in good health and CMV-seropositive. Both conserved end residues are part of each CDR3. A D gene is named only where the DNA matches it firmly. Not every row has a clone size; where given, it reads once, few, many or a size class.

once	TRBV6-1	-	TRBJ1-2	TGTGCCAGCAACCCCTTACAGGGTTGGCGCGGCTACACCTTC	CASNPLQGWRGYTF
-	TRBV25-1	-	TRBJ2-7	TGTGCCAGCTCAGTTTCCAGCTCCTACGAGCAGTACTTC	CASSVSSSYEQYF
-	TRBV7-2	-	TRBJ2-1	TGTGCCAGCAGCTCTCCCCCGCTCTCGGGCAATGAGCAGTTCTTC	CASSSPPLSGNEQFF
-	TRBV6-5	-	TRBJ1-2	TGTGCCAGCAGTTACGGGCTGCACTATGGCTACACCTTC	CASSYGLHYGYTF
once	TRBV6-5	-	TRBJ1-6	TGTGCCAGCAGTTACTCCCCGTATAATTCACCCCTCCACTTT	CASSYSPYNSPLHF
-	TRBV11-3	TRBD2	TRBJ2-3	TGTGCCAGCAGCGGGGACCCTAGCGGGGGGACAGATACGCAGTATTTT	CASSGDPSGGTDTQYF
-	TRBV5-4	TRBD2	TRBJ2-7	TGTGCCAGCAGCTACCTGACTAGCGGGAGTGGCTACGAGCAGTACTTC	CASSYLTSGSGYEQYF
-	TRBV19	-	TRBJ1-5	TGTGCCAGTATGCCTAGGACAGACAATCAGCCCCAGCATTTT	CASMPRTDNQPQHF
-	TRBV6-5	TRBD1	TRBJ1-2	TGTGCCAGCAGTCCTGACAGGGCAAGGGGCTACACCTTC	CASSPDRARGYTF
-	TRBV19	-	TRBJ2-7	TGTGCCAGTAGTCCCATCGAGGGGACAAGCTACGAGCAGTACTTC	CASSPIEGTSYEQYF
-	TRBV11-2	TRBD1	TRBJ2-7	TGTGCCAGCAGCTTCGGGACAGGGAGCTCCTACGAGCAGTACTTC	CASSFGTGSSYEQYF
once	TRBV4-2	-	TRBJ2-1	TGTGCCAGCAGCTCTGACAGTTACAATGAGCAGTTCTTC	CASSSDSYNEQFF
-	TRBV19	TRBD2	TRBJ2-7	TGTGCCAGTAGTAACCGACTAGCGGTAAGCTCCTACGAGCAGTACTTC	CASSNRLAVSSYEQYF
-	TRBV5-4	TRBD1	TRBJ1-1	TGTGCCAGCCGAACAGGGGGCACTGAAGCTTTCTTT	CASRTGGTEAFF
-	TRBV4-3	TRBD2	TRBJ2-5	TGCGCCAGCAGCCAAGATTTAGCGGGGGGCTCAGGGACCCAGTACTTC	CASSQDLAGGSGTQYF
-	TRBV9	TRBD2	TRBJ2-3	TGTGCCAGCAGCATAAGTCAGGGAGGGGATACGCAGTATTTT	CASSISQGGDTQYF
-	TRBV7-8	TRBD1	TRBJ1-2	TGTGCCAGCAGCTTAGTGTGGCTGGGACAGACGTTAGAGGGCTACACCTTC	CASSLVWLGQTLEGYTF
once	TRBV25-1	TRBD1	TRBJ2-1	TGTGCCAGCAGTGAAGGGGAGGACAGGGGAGACAATGAGCAGTTCTTC	CASSEGEDRGDNEQFF
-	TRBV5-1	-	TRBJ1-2	TGCGCCAGCAGCCCAACAGCCCCTAACTATGGCTACACCTTC	CASSPTAPNYGYTF
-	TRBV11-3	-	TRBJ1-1	TGTGCCAGCAGCTTAGACTCAGGTGCCTTGAACACTGAAGCTTTCTTT	CASSLDSGALNTEAFF
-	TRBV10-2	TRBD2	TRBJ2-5	TGCGCCAGCAAAGGGGACAGACTAGCGGGGGACCAAGAGACCCAGTACTTC	CASKGDRLAGDQETQYF
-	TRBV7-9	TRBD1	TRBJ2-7	TGTGCCAGCAGCTTAGCGCCAGGACAGGAGAGCTACGAGCAGTACTTC	CASSLAPGQESYEQYF
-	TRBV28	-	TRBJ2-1	TGTGCCAGCAGTTTCGGGAGCAGGGAAATCGATGAGCAGTTCTTC	CASSFGSREIDEQFF
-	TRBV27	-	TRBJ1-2	TGTGCCAGCAGTTTGGGGGGGAGTGGCTACACCTTC	CASSLGGSGYTF
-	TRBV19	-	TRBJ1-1	TGTGCCAGTAGTATTGTGGGCAGCTACACTGAAGCTTTCTTT	CASSIVGSYTEAFF
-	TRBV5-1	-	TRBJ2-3	TGCGCCAGCAGCTTCTTAGACTCGGATACGCAGTATTTT	CASSFLDSDTQYF
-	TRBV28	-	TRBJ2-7	TGTGCCAGCAGTACCCAGGGGGGCAGAGGCTACGAGCAGTACTTC	CASSTQGGRGYEQYF
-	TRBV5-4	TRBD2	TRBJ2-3	TGTGCCAGCAGCTTGGGGGGGAGCGGGGGGTTGTTTACGCAGTATTTT	CASSLGGSGGLFTQYF
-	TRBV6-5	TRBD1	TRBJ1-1	TGTGCCAGCAGTTCCTCAGGGGGTGGGCTAGAAGCTTTCTTT	CASSSSGGGLEAFF
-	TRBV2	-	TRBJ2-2	TGTGCCAGCACCGACGGGTCCAACACCGGGGAGCTGTTTTTT	CASTDGSNTGELFF
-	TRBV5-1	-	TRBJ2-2	TGCGCCAGCAGCTTTGGGGCCAGACCCGGGGAGCTGTTTTTT	CASSFGARPGELFF
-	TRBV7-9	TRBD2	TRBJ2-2	TGTGCCAGCAAGTTGGGGGGGACCAACACCGGGGAGCTGTTTTTT	CASKLGGTNTGELFF
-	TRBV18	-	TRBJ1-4	TGTGCCAGCTCACCCAACACAGGGTTTGAAAAACTGTTTTTT	CASSPNTGFEKLFF